The clone carrying this TCR beta chain has just a few counts. Antigen specificity is unknown. This sample was taken from a study of T-cell memory formation after mild COVID-19. Whole-study context: TCR clusters mostly belonged to single donors.

Germline assignment: CDR1 SGHTA and CDR2 FQGNSA. This CDR3 is 15 amino acids long. V lost 2 bases to trimming and J lost 6 bases, with 16 bases between them. Points from the study as a whole: While clones contracting from day 15 to 85 were balanced between CD4 and CD8, later expanders leaned CD4+. The study found contracting CD4+ clones mainly in CM and EM and contracting CD8+ clones in EMRA.

TCRdb reanalysed the 5' RACE reads using MiXCR and keeps one entry per CDR3 protein. Among about 400,000 distinct CDR3 sequences listed, about 20% were seen once. The chain links TRBV7-2 to TRBJ1-1; D possibly corresponds to TRBD1 (6 bases). Sample: PBMCs or a T cell subset sorted from them (not recorded which). The clonotype originates from a man between 18 and 35 years old who had mild COVID-19 (a few samples of this study predate the infection). Cell type and time point are not known. The CDR3 DNA is TGTGCCAGCAGCTTATCCCGGGACATAGGCGCTGAAGCTTTCTTT. This codes for CASSLSRDIGAEAFF.